This is a list of T cell receptor beta chains from one sample in a study of cytomegalovirus exposure and HLA in healthy donors. Libraries were prepared by immunoSEQ multiplex PCR; TCRdb keeps only in-frame clonotypes and omits some of them. Among around 100,000 clones listed, 50% to 70% were seen once. Source material: PBMCs. Receptors were obtained from a man aged 30-40 years in good health and CMV-seropositive. CDR3s include the opening cysteine and the closing phenylalanine or tryptophan. A D gene is named only where the DNA matches it firmly. Rows may omit the clone size; those that give it use once, few, many or a size class.

D: -; size: -; J: TRBJ2-3; V: TRBV19; DNA: TGTGCCACCGCGGAAGGCGGAAGCACAGATACGCAGTATTTT; CDR3: CATAEGGSTDTQYF
D: TRBD2; size: few; J: TRBJ2-2; V: TRBV7-2; DNA: TGTGCCAGCAGCTTAGCCAGCGGGGGGGCCCCCGGGGAGCTGTTTTTT; CDR3: CASSLASGGAPGELFF
D: TRBD2; size: -; J: TRBJ2-1; V: TRBV4-1; DNA: TGCGCCAGCAGTGAGCGGGACCTTCCCTACAATGAGCAGTTCTTC; CDR3: CASSERDLPYNEQFF
D: TRBD2; size: few; J: TRBJ2-1; V: TRBV9; DNA: TGTGCCAGCAGCCCGTGGACTAGTCCCAATGAGCAGTTCTTC; CDR3: CASSPWTSPNEQFF
D: -; size: -; J: TRBJ2-1; V: TRBV6-5; DNA: TGTGCCAGCAGTTTCAGGATCGACAATGAGCAGTTCTTC; CDR3: CASSFRIDNEQFF
D: TRBD2; size: -; J: TRBJ2-3; V: TRBV4-1; DNA: TGCGCCAGCAGCCAAGTCGGCGGGGGGGTAAGGGGTACAGATACGCAGTATTTT; CDR3: CASSQVGGGVRGTDTQYF
D: TRBD1; size: few; J: TRBJ1-4; V: TRBV6-5; DNA: TGTGCCAGCAGTTGGACAGGGGCTGGGGAAAAACTGTTTTTT; CDR3: CASSWTGAGEKLFF
D: -; size: -; J: TRBJ2-1; V: TRBV4-2; DNA: TGTGCCAGCAGCCAAGAGACTAGTAGGCCCAATGAGCAGTTCTTC; CDR3: CASSQETSRPNEQFF
D: TRBD1; size: -; J: TRBJ2-5; V: TRBV5-1; DNA: TGCGCCAGCAGCACGGGACAGTTGGAGACCCAGTACTTC; CDR3: CASSTGQLETQYF
D: -; size: -; J: TRBJ1-1; V: TRBV27; DNA: TGTGCCAGCGGCCATAGGGGGAACACTGAAGCTTTCTTT; CDR3: CASGHRGNTEAFF
D: TRBD2; size: -; J: TRBJ2-5; V: TRBV5-1; DNA: TGCGCCAGCAGCTTGCTTAGCGGGCCGGGGGAGACCCAGTACTTC; CDR3: CASSLLSGPGETQYF
D: -; size: -; J: TRBJ2-5; V: TRBV5-6; DNA: TGTGCCAGCAGCTCAATCGTGCGAGAGACCCAGTACTTC; CDR3: CASSSIVRETQYF
D: -; size: -; J: TRBJ1-6; V: TRBV7-8; DNA: TGTGCCAGCAGCTTAGTTCGGGGACCCCTCCACTTT; CDR3: CASSLVRGPLHF
D: -; size: -; J: TRBJ2-4; V: TRBV6-1; DNA: TGTGCCACCAGCGGGACAGGAAAAAACATTCAGTACTTC; CDR3: CATSGTGKNIQYF
D: TRBD1; size: -; J: TRBJ2-7; V: TRBV14; DNA: TGTGCCAGCAGCCAGGCCGGGACAGGGCCCTACGAGCAGTACTTC; CDR3: CASSQAGTGPYEQYF
D: -; size: -; J: TRBJ1-4; V: TRBV14; DNA: TGTGCCAGCCAGGGCGGCTATAATGAAAAACTGTTTTTT; CDR3: CASQGGYNEKLFF
D: TRBD2; size: few; J: TRBJ2-7; V: TRBV9; DNA: TGTGCCAGCAGCGTAGGAGCTAGCGGGGGTTCCTACGAGCAGTACTTC; CDR3: CASSVGASGGSYEQYF
D: -; size: -; J: TRBJ1-2; V: TRBV2; DNA: TGTGCCAGCAGCTTAATACGGGAGGAGCTCTACACCTTC; CDR3: CASSLIREELYTF
D: -; size: once; J: TRBJ2-5; V: TRBV4-1; DNA: TGCGCCAGCAGCTACCTTCAGGGGAGCGAGGAGACCCAGTACTTC; CDR3: CASSYLQGSEETQYF
D: -; size: -; J: TRBJ1-4; V: TRBV10-3; DNA: TGTGCCATCAGTGCCGGGGGTAATGAAAAACTGTTTTTT; CDR3: CAISAGGNEKLFF
D: -; size: few; J: TRBJ1-3; V: TRBV2; DNA: TGTGCCAGCAGTCCGTACTCTGGAAACACCATATATTTT; CDR3: CASSPYSGNTIYF
D: -; size: once; J: TRBJ2-7; V: TRBV7-2; DNA: TGTGCCAGCAATCTCCGTGCAGGATTTAACTACGAGCAGTACTTC; CDR3: CASNLRAGFNYEQYF
D: -; size: -; J: TRBJ2-1; V: TRBV5-6; DNA: TGTGCCAGCAGCCTCGACAGGTCCTACGATGAGCAGTTCTTC; CDR3: CASSLDRSYDEQFF
D: TRBD1; size: -; J: TRBJ2-1; V: TRBV9; DNA: TGTGCCAGCAGCGTCGAGGACAGGGCAGGGTACAATGAGCAGTTCTTC; CDR3: CASSVEDRAGYNEQFF
D: -; size: once; J: TRBJ2-7; V: TRBV5-4; DNA: TGTGCCAGCAGCTTTGTGTCAGGGGTTGGTTCCTACGAGCAGTACTTC; CDR3: CASSFVSGVGSYEQYF
D: -; size: -; J: TRBJ2-3; V: TRBV9; DNA: TGTGCCAGCAGCACCACCGACTTCACAGATACGCAGTATTTT; CDR3: CASSTTDFTDTQYF
D: TRBD2; size: once; J: TRBJ2-5; V: TRBV20-1; DNA: TGCAGTGCCATTAACGCGGGGGAGCCCTACTTC; CDR3: CSAINAGEPYF
D: -; size: -; J: TRBJ2-5; V: TRBV5-1; DNA: TGCGCCAGCAGCTTGTGGGGGCTCCAAGAGACCCAGTACTTC; CDR3: CASSLWGLQETQYF
D: TRBD2; size: -; J: TRBJ2-3; V: TRBV5-1; DNA: TGCGCCAGCAGCTTGACTAGCGGGGGGCTAAGAGATACGCAGTATTTT; CDR3: CASSLTSGGLRDTQYF
D: -; size: few; J: TRBJ1-5; V: TRBV19; DNA: TGTGCCAGTAGTATCCGGGACACCCGCAATCAGCCCCAGCATTTT; CDR3: CASSIRDTRNQPQHF
D: -; size: -; J: TRBJ1-2; V: TRBV5-1; DNA: TGCGCCAGCAGCTTAGACCGACAGGTGTATGGCTACACCTTC; CDR3: CASSLDRQVYGYTF
D: -; size: once; J: TRBJ2-1; V: TRBV15; DNA: TGTGCCACCAGCCTCGAGGGACAATCCTACAATGAGCAGTTCTTC; CDR3: CATSLEGQSYNEQFF
D: -; size: -; J: TRBJ1-5; V: TRBV27; DNA: TGTGCCAGCAGTTTGGAGGGACGGAACAATCAGCCCCAGCATTTT; CDR3: CASSLEGRNNQPQHF
D: -; size: -; J: TRBJ2-3; V: TRBV5-1; DNA: TGCGCCAGCAGCTCGAGATGGGGGGGCACAGATACGCAGTATTTT; CDR3: CASSSRWGGTDTQYF
D: -; size: few; J: TRBJ1-4; V: TRBV5-6; DNA: TGTGCCAGCAGCTTAACAGGGCAGACAAAACTGTTTTTT; CDR3: CASSLTGQTKLFF
D: TRBD1; size: -; J: TRBJ2-1; V: TRBV2; DNA: TGTGCCAGCAGTCCAGACAGGGGGAACAATGAGCAGTTCTTC; CDR3: CASSPDRGNNEQFF
D: TRBD2; size: -; J: TRBJ2-1; V: TRBV6-6; DNA: TGTGCCAGCAGTTCCGCTAGCGGGGGGGCCAAAGATGAGCAGTTCTTC; CDR3: CASSSASGGAKDEQFF
D: -; size: few; J: TRBJ1-3; V: TRBV9; DNA: TGTGCCAGCAGCGCCCGGGAAGGAGCCCAGTTTACTGGAAACACCATATATTTT; CDR3: CASSAREGAQFTGNTIYF
D: TRBD1; size: -; J: TRBJ2-7; V: TRBV7-9; DNA: TGTGCCAGCAGCGCCCGACAGGGAATGGGCGAGCAGTACTTC; CDR3: CASSARQGMGEQYF
D: TRBD1; size: -; J: TRBJ2-1; V: TRBV5-1; DNA: TGCGCCAGCAGCTTGGCGGGACAGGGGACGTTCTTC; CDR3: CASSLAGQGTFF
D: -; size: -; J: TRBJ1-5; V: TRBV9; DNA: TGTGCCAGCAGCAAACAGGCCGATCAGCCCCAGCATTTT; CDR3: CASSKQADQPQHF